Sequencing of this TCR beta chain was carried out in a study of blood T cell repertoires in COVID-19. Study summary: Samples taken during acute and convalescent COVID-19 were collected in the United States, Italy and Spain. Sample material is recorded as cDNA or gDNA derived from T cells, B-cell-depleted T cells, or PBMCs.

The V end lost 4 bases, the J end lost 7 bases, and 14 bases lay between the germline ends. This CDR3 is 13 amino acids long. Germline V gene lookup returns CDR1 MNHEY and CDR2 SVGEGT. As handled by the study authors: Amplifying reference gene primers gave estimates of nucleated cell counts. Sequencing was performed with immunoSEQ multiplex PCR; in TCRdb, only in-frame clones are kept and a portion is missing. That table supplies the V and J calls and clone size; D and trimming were determined from the DNA. The sample has about 91,000 clones; 70% to 90% are singletons. The origin of this receptor is a man in his 70s with acute or convalescent COVID-19. Sequencing input: peripheral blood. The chain couples TRBV6-2 or TRBV6-3 to TRBJ2-7; possibly TRBD1 for D (6 bases). In DNA form, the CDR3 reads TGTGCCAGCAGTTCCGGACAGCCTGGGGAGCAGTACGTC. Translating it yields CASSSGQPGEQYV.